This TCR beta chain was captured by sequencing in a study of shared clonotypes between healthy human individuals. Authors' processing steps: Because ImmunoSEQ provided only junction sequences with no quality scores, the filtering differed. Libraries were prepared by immunoSEQ multiplex PCR; TCRdb keeps only in-frame clonotypes and omits some of them. The D gene and trimming were derived from the DNA, and the V and J assignments and clone size from that table. Of 2 million to 2.5 million clones detected, about 93% appear once; the ten largest clones hold 1.7%. Findings and caveats of the study: Richness estimates generally favored naive over memory subsets.

V shed 6 bases and J shed 1 base, with 13 bases lying between them. Germline CDR1 reads SGDLS; CDR2 reads YYNGEE. The CDR3 runs to 14 residues. About this clone itself: What it binds is unknown.

Selected positively for CCR7 and CD45RO-negative, naive CD8 cells excluded terminally differentiated effector memory CD45RA+ cells. The origin of this receptor is a man in his late teens or twenties in good health. Some clones in this sample may be carry-over from other donors' samples. This chain connects TRBV9 to TRBJ1-1, with D perhaps TRBD1 (5 bases). The sequencing input was naive CD8+ T cells from PBMCs. The CDR3 loop reads CASTSGQGNTEAFF. The CDR3 nucleotides are TGTGCCAGCACCTCCGGACAAGGGAACACTGAAGCTTTCTTT.